Below are 15 T cell receptor beta chains sequenced from a single sample in a study of cytomegalovirus exposure and HLA in healthy donors. 60 Vbeta and 13 Jbeta primers were used in PCR. Clones were sequenced by immunoSEQ multiplex PCR, and TCRdb holds only the in-frame ones, with some missing. Of over 110,000 clones in the sample, 73% were seen once. The specimen was PBMCs. The receptors were gathered from a woman aged 40 to 50 in good health and CMV-seronegative.

The chain combines TRBV5-1 with TRBJ2-3; TRBD1 matches 7 bases. V was pared by 0 bases and J by 3 bases, with 4 bases of the junction left unmatched. This CDR3 comprises 15 residues. The germline V gene encodes CDR1 SGHRS and CDR2 YFSETQ. The CDR3 DNA sequence: TGCGCCAGCAGCTTGGCCTACAGGGGTACAGATACGCAGTATTTT. Residues: CASSLAYRGTDTQYF.

This chain connects TRBV28 to TRBJ2-3; weak D call: TRBD1 (5 bases). The length of the CDR3 is 15 residues. V shed 3 bases and J shed 2 bases, with 12 bases lying between them. CDR1 and CDR2 from the germline V gene are MDHEN and SYDVKM. The CDR3 DNA sequence: TGTGCCAGCAGTTTGATAGGGGCGAACACAGATACGCAGTATTTT. It yields the protein CASSLIGANTDTQYF.

The V and J genes are TRBV6-1 and TRBJ1-1, with 10 bases identical to TRBD1. Germline loops: CDR1 MNHNS, CDR2 SASEGT. The CDR3 contains 14 residues. Germline trimming cut 5 bases from V and 6 bases from J; bases unmatched to any gene: 6. The CDR3 nucleotides are TGTGCCAGCAGTTTAGTCGGACAGGGGGCTGAAGCTTTCTTT. Residues: CASSLVGQGAEAFF.

The CDR3 nucleotides read TGTGCCAGCCGGCAGGGTAATGCATTCTACGAGCAGTACTTC. It translates to CASRQGNAFYEQYF. The gene calls are TRBV27 and TRBJ2-7, with D tentatively TRBD1 (5 bases). Trimming removed 8 bases at V and 3 bases at J, with 17 bases between. This CDR3 is 14 amino acids long. CDR1 and CDR2 from the germline V gene are MNHEY and SMNVEV (reference sequence).

The chain is built from TRBV2 and TRBJ1-5, with D uncertain. Germline CDR1 and CDR2: SNHLY and FYNNEI. Trimming stripped 3 bases from V and 11 bases from J, with 11 bases between. There are 12 residues in the CDR3. CDR3 residues: CASSDYVGSQHF. CDR3 bases: TGTGCCAGCAGTGATTATGTGGGCTCCCAGCATTTT.

The chain recombines TRBV7-8 with TRBJ1-2; a weak D match, TRBD1 (6 bases). Germline V lookup: CDR1 SGHVS, CDR2 FQNEAQ. Trimming cost V 1 base and J 5 bases, with 14 bases left between them. The CDR3 sequence is 15 residues long. CDR3 DNA: TGTGCCAGCAGCTTAGGGGGGCAGGGGAAGTATGGCTACACCTTC. Its protein is CASSLGGQGKYGYTF.

The J gene is TRBJ2-1, the V gene TRBV28; 7 positions match TRBD1. Unmatched junction bases numbered 8, after V lost 6 bases and J lost 0 bases. The CDR3 totals 16 residues. Germline V CDR1 and CDR2: MDHEN, SYDVKM. The CDR3 region is CASSEIGQVSYNEQFF. In DNA form, the CDR3 reads TGTGCCAGCAGCGAAATCGGACAGGTCTCCTACAATGAGCAGTTCTTC.

The genes are TRBV28 and TRBJ2-3, with TRBD1 identical over 9 bases. Trimming took 3 bases from V and 3 from J; bases not matched to a gene: 10. The germline CDR1 and CDR2 sequences are MDHEN and SYDVKM. There are 17 residues in the CDR3. The CDR3 protein is CASSFVAAGQGTDTQYF. DNA for the CDR3: TGTGCCAGCAGTTTCGTCGCGGCGGGACAGGGAACAGATACGCAGTATTTT.

The V and J genes are TRBV25-1 and TRBJ2-7, with TRBD1 as a possible D gene (6 bases). CDR1 is MGHDK and CDR2 is SYGVNS in the germline V gene. V was cut by 3 bases and J by 2 bases, with 14 bases left in between. The CDR3 sequence is 15 residues long. The CDR3 nucleotides are TGTGCCAGCAGTGACTCTAACAGGGACGCCTACGAGCAGTACTTC. This encodes CASSDSNRDAYEQYF.

This chain joins TRBV28 and TRBJ2-7, with a weak D call TRBD2 (6 bases). Between the trimmed V and J ends, which lost 6 bases and 2 bases, there was a span of 11 bases. Germline V CDR1 and CDR2: MDHEN, SYDVKM. The CDR3 has 13 amino acids. CDR3 sequence reads: CASSGGRTYEQYV. Written as DNA, the CDR3 is TGTGCCAGCAGCGGGGGAAGGACCTACGAGCAGTACGTC.

The chain joins TRBV6-1 to TRBJ2-1; 14 bases are a match to TRBD2. With 2 bases clipped from V and 1 base from J, the junction kept 19 bases outside the gene matches. From germline, CDR1 is MNHNS and CDR2 SASEGT. This CDR3 is 23 amino acids long. CDR3 in DNA: TGTGCCAGCAGTGAACCGTGGGGTGGGCAGCCGGGACTAGCGGGGGAGTCCTACAATGAGCAGTTCTTC. It codes for CASSEPWGGQPGLAGESYNEQFF.

Concerning this clone: This sample also contains other DNA sequences that code for the same CDR3. This chain connects TRBV7-2 to TRBJ1-5; TRBD1 is a possible D gene (5 bases). In germline, CDR1 is SGHTA, CDR2 FQGNSA. The length of the CDR3 is 14 residues. V was shortened by 2 bases and J by 5 bases, with 10 bases between the two germline ends. CDR3 nucleotide sequence: TGTGCCAGCAGCTTACGGGGGGGGGATCAGCCCCAGCATTTT. It encodes CASSLRGGDQPQHF.

The chain links TRBV4-1 to TRBJ1-2; D is unresolved. Per germline, CDR1 MGHRA and CDR2 YSYEKL. V was pared by 2 bases and J by 6 bases, with 4 bases between. This CDR3 has 11 amino acids. The CDR3 region has the DNA TGCGCCAGCAGCCAATCCGATGGCTACACCTTC. As protein: CASSQSDGYTF.

The V call is TRBV5-1, the J call TRBJ1-6; no reliable D call. The V end lost 2 bases, the J end lost 2 bases, and 17 bases lay between the germline ends. The CDR3 sequence is 18 residues long. Germline loops: CDR1 SGHRS, CDR2 YFSETQ. CDR3 amino acids: CASSFGLQRITYNSPLHF. In DNA form, the CDR3 reads TGCGCCAGCAGCTTTGGACTCCAGAGAATAACCTATAATTCACCCCTCCACTTT.

This chain connects TRBV7-9 to TRBJ2-4; 8 nucleotides align to TRBD1. Trimming cost V 1 base and J 5 bases; bases outside gene matches: 7. CDR1 is SEHNR, CDR2 FQNEAQ, per germline (reference sequence). The CDR3 covers 16 residues. CDR3 in DNA: TGTGCCAGCAGCTTAGAGTGGGCAGGGGGCGAAAACATTCAGTACTTC. Translation: CASSLEWAGGENIQYF.